Sequencing of this T cell receptor (beta chain) was carried out in a study of blood T cell repertoires in COVID-19. As for the study in general: The United States, Italy and Spain were the sources of the acute and convalescent COVID-19 samples. PBMCs, B-cell-depleted T cells, or T cells were the source of the cDNA or gDNA that made up the material.

The CDR3 spans 15 residues. V dropped 9 bases and J dropped 0 bases, with 15 bases sitting between them. Germline loops: CDR1 ENHRY, CDR2 SYGVKD. Original processing notes: Cell counts per sample came from amplifying reference gene primers. The protocol was immunoSEQ multiplex PCR, while the TCRdb copy is restricted to in-frame clones and leaves out a portion. V, J and clone size were drawn from that table, and D and trimming were deduced from the DNA. The sample has 200,000 to 250,000 clones; roughly 85% are singletons. Followed longitudinally, the Seattle patients had been enrolled during active infection.

The sequence was obtained from a woman aged 65 to 85 with COVID-19, enrolled during active disease. V and J are TRBV10-3 and TRBJ1-3; a possible D gene is TRBD1 (5 bases). Sequenced sample: peripheral blood. CDR3 nucleotide sequence: TGTGCCATACTCTCACAGGCCACCTCTGGAAACACCATATATTTT. Residues: CAILSQATSGNTIYF.